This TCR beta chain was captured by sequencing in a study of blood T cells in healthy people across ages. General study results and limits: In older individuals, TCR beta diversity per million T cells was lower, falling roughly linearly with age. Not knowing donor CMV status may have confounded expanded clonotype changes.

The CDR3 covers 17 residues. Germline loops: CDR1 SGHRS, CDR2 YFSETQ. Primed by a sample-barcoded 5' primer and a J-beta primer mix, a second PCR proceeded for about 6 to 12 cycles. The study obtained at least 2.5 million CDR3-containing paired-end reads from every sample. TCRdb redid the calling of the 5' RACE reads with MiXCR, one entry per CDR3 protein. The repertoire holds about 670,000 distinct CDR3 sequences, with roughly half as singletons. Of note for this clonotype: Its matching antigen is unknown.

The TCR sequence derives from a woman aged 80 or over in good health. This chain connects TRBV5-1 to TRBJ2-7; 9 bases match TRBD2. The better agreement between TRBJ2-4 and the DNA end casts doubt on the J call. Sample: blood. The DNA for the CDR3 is TGCGCCAGCAGCTTGGGTCGGACTAGCGAGGGCAAAAACATTCAGTACTTC. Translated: CASSLGRTSEGKNIQYF.